This T cell receptor (beta chain) was identified in a study of cytomegalovirus exposure and HLA in healthy donors. Amplification used 60 Vbeta primers and 13 Jbeta primers. Generated by immunoSEQ multiplex PCR, the TCRdb table keeps only in-frame clones and is missing some. The table includes under 300,000 clones, under 80% detected once. Trimming at V came to 6 bases and at J to 0 bases, leaving 8 bases not matched to a gene. This CDR3 is built from 15 residues. CDR1 is SGHNT, CDR2 YENEEA, per germline. The chain is built from TRBV11-3 and TRBJ2-7; 7 nucleotides match TRBD1. The sequence was obtained from a female donor in good health and CMV-seronegative. The specimen was PBMCs. CDR3 in amino acids: CASRPRTGGSYEQYF. DNA of the CDR3: TGTGCCAGCAGACCCAGGACAGGTGGCTCCTACGAGCAGTACTTC.